This T cell receptor (beta chain) was found in a study of somatic mutations in cytotoxic T cells in rheumatoid arthritis. Background on the study: Flow sorting yielded some V beta antibody-stained T-cell populations at nearly 100% purity, among them V beta1+ cells sequenced for TCRB.

Study observations and caveats: Slight underrepresentation of TRBV07 in rheumatoid arthritis patients was not adjusted for multiple comparisons.

Isolating CD4+ and CD8+ cells involved positive magnetic bead selection on an AutoMACS. Their purity was then checked by flow cytometry. CDR3 length equals 15 residues. The germline V gene has CDR1 SGHRS and CDR2 YFSETQ. After removal of 4 bases from V and 0 bases from J, the junction contained 3 bases not matched to a gene. The data were produced by immunoSEQ multiplex PCR, yet TCRdb's version contains in-frame clones alone and is incomplete. Here the sample spans some 25,000 clones, around 74% being singletons. This clone was seen a few times. Its antigen is not identified. This receptor was identified in a woman in her late teens or twenties in good health. Sequenced input: CD8+ T cells sorted from blood. The chain has TRBV5-1 and TRBJ1-5; 8 positions agree with TRBD1. The CDR3 DNA follows: TGCGCCAGCAGCGAGACAGGGGCTAGCAATCAGCCCCAGCATTTT. Translating gives CASSETGASNQPQHF.